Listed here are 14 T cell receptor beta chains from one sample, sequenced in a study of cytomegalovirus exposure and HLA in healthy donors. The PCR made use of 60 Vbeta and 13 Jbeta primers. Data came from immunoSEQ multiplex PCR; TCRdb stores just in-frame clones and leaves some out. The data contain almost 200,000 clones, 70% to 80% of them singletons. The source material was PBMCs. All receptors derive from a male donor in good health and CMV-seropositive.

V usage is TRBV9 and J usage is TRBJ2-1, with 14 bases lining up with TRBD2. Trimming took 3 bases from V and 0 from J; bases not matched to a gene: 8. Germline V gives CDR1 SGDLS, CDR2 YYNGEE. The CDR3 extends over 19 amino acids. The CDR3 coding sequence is TGTGCCAGCAGCGACCCGGGACTAGCGGGAGCAGGCTCCTACAATGAGCAGTTCTTC. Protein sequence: CASSDPGLAGAGSYNEQFF. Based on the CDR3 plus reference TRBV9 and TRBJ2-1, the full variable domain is DSGVTQTPKHLITATGQRVTLRCSPRSGDLSVYWYQQSLDQGLQFLIQYYNGEERAKGNILERFSAQQFPDLHSELNLSSLELGDSALYFCASSDPGLAGAGSYNEQFFGPGTRLTVL.

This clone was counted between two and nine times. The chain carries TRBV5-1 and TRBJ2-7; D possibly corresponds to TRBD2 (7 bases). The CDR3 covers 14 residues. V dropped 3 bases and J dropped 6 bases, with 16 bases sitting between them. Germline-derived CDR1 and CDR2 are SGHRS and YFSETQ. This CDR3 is CASSYDGGAGEQYF. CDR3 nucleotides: TGCGCCAGCAGCTACGATGGGGGGGCCGGCGAGCAGTACTTC. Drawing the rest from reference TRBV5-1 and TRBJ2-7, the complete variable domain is KAGVTQTPRYLIKTRGQQVTLSCSPISGHRSVSWYQQTPGQGLQFLFEYFSETQRNKGNFPGRFSGRQFSNSRSEMNVSTLELGDSALYLCASSYDGGAGEQYFGPGTRLTVT.

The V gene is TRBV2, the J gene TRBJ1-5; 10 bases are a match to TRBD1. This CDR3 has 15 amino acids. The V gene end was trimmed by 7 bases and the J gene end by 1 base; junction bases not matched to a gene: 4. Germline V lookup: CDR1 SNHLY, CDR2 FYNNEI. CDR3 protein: CASTLTGGSNQPQHF. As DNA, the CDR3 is TGTGCCAGCACCCTGACAGGGGGCAGCAATCAGCCCCAGCATTTT. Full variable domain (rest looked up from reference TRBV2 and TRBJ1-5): EPEVTQTPSHQVTQMGQEVILRCVPISNHLYFYWYRQILGQKVEFLVSFYNNEISEKSEIFDDQFSVERPDGSNFTLKIRSTKLEDSAMYFCASTLTGGSNQPQHFGDGTRLSIL.

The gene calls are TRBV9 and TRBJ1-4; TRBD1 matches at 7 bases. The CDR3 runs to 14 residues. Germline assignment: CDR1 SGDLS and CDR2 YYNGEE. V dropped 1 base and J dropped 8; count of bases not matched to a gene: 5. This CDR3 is CASSVKGGNEKLFF. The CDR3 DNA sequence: TGTGCCAGCAGCGTAAAAGGGGGCAACGAAAAACTGTTTTTT.

Here the CDR3 DNA reads TGCGCCAGCAGCTTGGCGGGACAGAGGAAAGAGACCCAGTACTTC. Amino acids: CASSLAGQRKETQYF. The chain couples TRBV5-1 to TRBJ2-5; 7 nucleotides agree with TRBD1. The CDR3 is made up of 15 amino acids. Losses at the gene ends were 0 bases for V and 3 bases for J; bases not matched to a gene: 5. Germline V gene lookup returns CDR1 SGHRS and CDR2 YFSETQ. The variable domain in full, with the rest retrieved from reference TRBV5-1 and TRBJ2-5, is KAGVTQTPRYLIKTRGQQVTLSCSPISGHRSVSWYQQTPGQGLQFLFEYFSETQRNKGNFPGRFSGRQFSNSRSEMNVSTLELGDSALYLCASSLAGQRKETQYFGPGTRLLVL.

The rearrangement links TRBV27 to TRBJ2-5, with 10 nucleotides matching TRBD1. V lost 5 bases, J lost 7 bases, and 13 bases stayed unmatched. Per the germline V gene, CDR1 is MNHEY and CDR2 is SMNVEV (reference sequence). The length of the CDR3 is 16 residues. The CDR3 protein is CASSPHGTGAEGTQYF. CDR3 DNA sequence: TGTGCCAGCAGTCCTCACGGGACAGGGGCGGAGGGGACCCAGTACTTC.

This chain's CDR3 is CACWGDEQYF. The DNA of the CDR3 is TGTGCCTGCTGGGGGGACGAGCAGTACTTC. The V and J genes are TRBV30 and TRBJ2-7, with a weak D call TRBD2 (6 bases). Germline CDR1 GTSNPN, CDR2 SVGIG (reference sequence). This CDR3 is 10 amino acids long. V shed 6 bases and J shed 5 bases, with 8 bases lying between them. Complete variable domain (other parts from reference TRBV30 and TRBJ2-7): SQTIHQWPATLVQPVGSPLSLECTVEGTSNPNLYWYRQAAGRGLQLLFYSVGIGQISSEVPQNLSASRPQDRQFILSSKKLLLSDSGFYLCACWGDEQYFGPGTRLTVT.

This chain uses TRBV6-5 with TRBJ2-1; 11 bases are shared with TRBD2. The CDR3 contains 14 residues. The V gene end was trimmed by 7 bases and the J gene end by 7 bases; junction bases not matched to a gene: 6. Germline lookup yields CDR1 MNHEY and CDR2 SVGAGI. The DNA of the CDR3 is TGTGCCAGCACCGGGACTAGCGGAGGTAATGAGCAGTTCTTC. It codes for CASTGTSGGNEQFF.

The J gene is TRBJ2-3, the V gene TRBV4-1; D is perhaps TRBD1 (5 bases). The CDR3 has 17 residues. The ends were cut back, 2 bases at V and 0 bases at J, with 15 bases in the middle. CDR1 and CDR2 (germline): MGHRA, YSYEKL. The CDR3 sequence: CASSQKPRDGSTDTQYF. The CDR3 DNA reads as TGCGCCAGCAGCCAAAAACCCAGGGATGGGAGCACAGATACGCAGTATTTT.

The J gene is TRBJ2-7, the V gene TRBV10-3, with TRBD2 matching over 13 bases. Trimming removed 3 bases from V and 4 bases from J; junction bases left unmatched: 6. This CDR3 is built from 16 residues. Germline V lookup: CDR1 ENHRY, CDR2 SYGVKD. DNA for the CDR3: TGTGCCATCAGTGATCTGACTAGCGGGGGGTTTTACGAGCAGTACTTC. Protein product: CAISDLTSGGFYEQYF.

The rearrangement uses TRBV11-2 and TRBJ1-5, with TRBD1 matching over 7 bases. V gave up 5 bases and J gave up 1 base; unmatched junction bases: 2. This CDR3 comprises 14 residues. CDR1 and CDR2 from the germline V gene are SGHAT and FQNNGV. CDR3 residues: CASSLGQSNQPQHF. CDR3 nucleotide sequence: TGTGCCAGCAGCCTGGGACAGAGCAATCAGCCCCAGCATTTT.

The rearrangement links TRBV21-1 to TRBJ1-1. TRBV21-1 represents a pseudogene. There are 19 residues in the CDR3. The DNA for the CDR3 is TGTGCCAGCAGCAAAGAGCTGGGAGGGATTGAATGGGCTACACTGGAAGCTTTCTTT. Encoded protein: CASSKELGGIEWATLEAFF.

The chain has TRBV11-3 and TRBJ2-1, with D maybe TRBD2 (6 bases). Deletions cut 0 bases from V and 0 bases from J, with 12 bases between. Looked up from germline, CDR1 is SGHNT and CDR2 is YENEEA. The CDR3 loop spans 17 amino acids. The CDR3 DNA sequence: TGTGCCAGCAGCTTAGAAGGGACTTCAAGCTCCTACAATGAGCAGTTCTTC. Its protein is CASSLEGTSSSYNEQFF.

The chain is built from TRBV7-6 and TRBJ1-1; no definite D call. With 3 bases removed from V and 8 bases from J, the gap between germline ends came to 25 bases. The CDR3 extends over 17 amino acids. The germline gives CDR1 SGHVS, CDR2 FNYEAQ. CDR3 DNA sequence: TGTGCCAGCAGCTTGACCCGGGGAGCACAGTCCAATCCGGAAGCTTTCTTT. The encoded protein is CASSLTRGAQSNPEAFF.